This is a list of T cell receptor beta chains from one sample in a study of control samples from healthy donors and cancer patients. The data were produced by immunoSEQ multiplex PCR, yet TCRdb's version contains in-frame clones alone and is incomplete. The sample records over 85,000 clones, 70% to 85% being singletons. Sequenced material: PBMCs. The receptors stem from a man between 65 and 85 years old with lung cancer. The CDR3 runs from the conserved cysteine through the conserved F or W. The D gene is left open where the match is weak. Clone size is stated in some rows and not others, as once, few, many or a class when expanded.

once TRBJ1-5 TRBV19 TRBD1 CASTPRGRGQPQHF TGTGCCAGTACCCCAAGGGGGCGCGGTCAGCCCCAGCATTTT
- TRBJ1-4 TRBV19 - CAGAKGPNEKLFF TGTGCCGGAGCCAAAGGGCCTAATGAAAAACTGTTTTTT
- TRBJ2-3 TRBV9 - CASSAKGWLGMSTDTQYF TGTGCCAGCAGCGCCAAGGGGTGGCTGGGAATGAGCACAGATACGCAGTATTTT
- TRBJ2-7 TRBV6-6 - CAVAYDGVYEQYF TGTGCCGTGGCCTATGACGGAGTTTACGAGCAGTACTTC
- TRBJ2-3 TRBV28 TRBD1 CASSTDRGGTDTQYF TGTGCCAGCAGTACGGACAGGGGCGGCACAGATACGCAGTATTTT
- TRBJ2-7 TRBV27 TRBD1 CASKGTEYPHEQYF TGTGCCAGCAAAGGGACAGAATATCCCCACGAGCAGTACTTC
- TRBJ1-2 TRBV5-4 TRBD1 CASSPGQGASWGYTF TGTGCCAGCAGCCCGGGACAGGGGGCGTCGTGGGGCTACACCTTC
- TRBJ1-1 TRBV4-1 - CASSLAGKGRTEAFF TGCGCCAGCAGCCTAGCAGGGAAGGGGCGTACTGAAGCTTTCTTT
- TRBJ2-4 TRBV28 - CASSFFGGRNIQYF TGTGCCAGCAGTTTTTTTGGAGGGAGAAACATTCAGTACTTC
- TRBJ1-2 TRBV3-1/TRBV3-2 - CASSLGQSSYGYTF TGTGCCAGCAGCCTCGGGCAGTCCTCCTATGGCTACACCTTC
- TRBJ1-6 TRBV30 - CAWSDGDSPLHF TGTGCCTGGTCGGACGGGGATTCACCCCTCCACTTT
- TRBJ1-1 TRBV9 - CASSGGLMNTEAFF TGTGCCAGCAGCGGGGGACTTATGAACACTGAAGCTTTCTTT
- TRBJ1-1 TRBV25-1 - CASRYGMNTEAFF TGTGCCTCTCGCTACGGAATGAACACTGAAGCTTTCTTT
few TRBJ2-7 TRBV29-1 - CSVERRNSYEQYF TGCAGCGTTGAGAGACGGAACTCCTACGAGCAGTACTTC
- TRBJ2-1 TRBV5-8 - CASSPTRVSYNEQFF TGTGCCAGCAGCCCGACTAGAGTCTCCTACAATGAGCAGTTCTTC
few TRBJ1-2 TRBV6-5 TRBD1 CASNQGASYGYTF TGTGCCAGCAATCAGGGGGCGAGCTATGGCTACACCTTC
- TRBJ2-2 TRBV7-9 - CASSWGLTPGELFF TGTGCCAGCAGCTGGGGACTCACACCCGGGGAGCTGTTTTTT
- TRBJ2-6 TRBV30 - CAWKRRASGANVLTF TGTGCCTGGAAAAGACGGGCCTCTGGGGCCAACGTCCTGACTTTC
- TRBJ2-7 TRBV28 - CASSFHLAATGAYEQYF TGTGCCAGCAGTTTCCATCTTGCCGCGACGGGCGCCTACGAGCAGTACTTC
- TRBJ1-1 TRBV30 - CAWSTPWGINTEAFF TGTGCCTGGAGTACCCCGTGGGGAATAAACACTGAAGCTTTCTTT
- TRBJ2-3 TRBV5-6 TRBD1 CASSLYGLRDSTEDTQYF TGTGCCAGCAGCTTGTATGGCCTTCGGGACAGCACGGAAGATACGCAGTATTTT
- TRBJ1-5 TRBV5-1 TRBD1 CASSLDGTENQPQHF TGCGCCAGCAGCCTCGACGGGACAGAAAATCAGCCCCAGCATTTT
- TRBJ2-7 TRBV6-5 TRBD1 CASRTGDGPYEQYF TGTGCCAGCAGAACAGGGGACGGCCCCTACGAGCAGTACTTC
few TRBJ1-4 TRBV4-1 - CASSQDGARDEKLFF TGCGCCAGCAGCCAAGATGGGGCCCGAGATGAAAAACTGTTTTTT
- TRBJ1-2 TRBV18 - CASSQGGDMPGYTF TGTGCCAGCTCACAGGGCGGAGATATGCCCGGCTACACCTTC
- TRBJ2-7 TRBV6-5 - CASLSGVYEQYF TGTGCCAGTCTGTCGGGAGTCTACGAGCAGTACTTC
few TRBJ1-1 TRBV28 TRBD1 CASSLGTDGGAFF TGTGCCAGCAGTCTAGGGACAGATGGGGGAGCTTTCTTT